The 19 T cell receptor beta chains given below trace back to one sample, sequenced in a study of blood T cell repertoires in COVID-19. The assay was immunoSEQ multiplex PCR, and TCRdb's table has in-frame clones only and misses some. The sample comprises 250,000 to 300,000 clones, 80% to 90% of which are singletons, and 1.9% rests with the top ten. The sequenced sample consisted of PBMCs or T cells enriched from blood (not recorded which). All receptors derive from a woman between 45 and 60 years old who had recovered from COVID-19.

The gene calls are TRBV2 and TRBJ2-5, with D possibly being TRBD1 (6 bases). The germline V and J ends were trimmed by 6 bases and 5 bases, with 10 bases remaining between them. Germline loops: CDR1 SNHLY, CDR2 FYNNEI. This CDR3 region has 12 residues. The CDR3, as DNA: TGTGCCAGCAGCGAGGACAGTGAGACCCAGTACTTC. Translating gives CASSEDSETQYF.

The rearrangement links TRBV28 to TRBJ1-2; D not resolved. CDR1 MDHEN and CDR2 SYDVKM come from the germline V gene. The CDR3 length is 12 residues. V was shortened by 6 bases and J by 7 bases, with 12 bases between the two germline ends. The CDR3 DNA follows: TGTGCCAGCAGACGCGGGCCCCTTGGCTACACCTTC. As protein: CASRRGPLGYTF.

The chain recombines TRBV19 with TRBJ1-1; 8 bases fit TRBD1. Trimming took 1 base from V and 4 from J; bases not matched to a gene: 11. The V gene's germline CDR1 is LNHDA and CDR2 SQIVND (reference sequence). This CDR3 has 17 amino acids. The CDR3 DNA follows: TGTGCCAGTAGTATAGTGGCAGGGGGCGCCGGGGGCACTGAAGCTTTCTTT. Its translation is CASSIVAGGAGGTEAFF.

This chain connects TRBV19 to TRBJ2-5; 7 bases are a match to TRBD1. CDR3 length: 15 amino acids. V gave up 4 bases and J gave up 5 bases; unmatched junction bases: 10. Germline loops: CDR1 LNHDA, CDR2 SQIVND (reference sequence). The CDR3 is CASSTDRVFSETQYF. The CDR3 nucleotides are TGTGCCAGTAGTACCGACAGGGTTTTTTCGGAGACCCAGTACTTC.

The chain is built from TRBV5-1 and TRBJ2-3; 12 bases align to TRBD2. The CDR3 is 18 residues long. The J segment lost 1 base and the V segment lost 3 bases, leaving 9 bases of the junction unmatched. Germline-derived CDR1 and CDR2 are SGHRS and YFSETQ. CDR3 protein: CASSSPMTSGSGTDTQYF. Here the CDR3 DNA reads TGCGCCAGCAGCTCACCCATGACTAGCGGGAGCGGCACAGATACGCAGTATTTT. Based on the CDR3 plus reference TRBV5-1 and TRBJ2-3, the full variable domain is KAGVTQTPRYLIKTRGQQVTLSCSPISGHRSVSWYQQTPGQGLQFLFEYFSETQRNKGNFPGRFSGRQFSNSRSEMNVSTLELGDSALYLCASSSPMTSGSGTDTQYFGPGTRLTVL.

This clone was detected only once. This chain uses TRBV5-1 with TRBJ1-2, with D unclear. The V gene lost 0 bases and the J gene lost 0 bases, with 12 bases spanning the gap. Germline V lookup: CDR1 SGHRS, CDR2 YFSETQ. The length of the CDR3 is 16 residues. The DNA for the CDR3 is TGCGCCAGCAGCTTGGTTTTGGCGGGTACTAACTATGGCTACACCTTC. It translates to CASSLVLAGTNYGYTF.

The chain is built from TRBV20-1 and TRBJ1-2, with D uncertain. The CDR3 spans 8 residues. Deletions cut 6 bases from V and 7 bases from J, with 3 bases between. Per germline, CDR1 DFQATT and CDR2 SNEGSKA (reference sequence). DNA for the CDR3: TGCAGTGCCTTTGGCTACACCTTC. Translated, it gives CSAFGYTF.

The chain combines TRBV19 with TRBJ2-5; no firm D call. The CDR3 totals 13 residues. V was trimmed by 2 bases and J by 4 bases, leaving 8 bases between them. CDR1 and CDR2 (germline): LNHDA, SQIVND (reference sequence). The CDR3 DNA reads TGTGCCAGTAGTATAAGTAGAGGAGAGACCCAGTACTTC. It translates to CASSISRGETQYF.

This chain connects TRBV6-4 to TRBJ2-3, with D unclear. The CDR3 consists of 16 residues. Germline lookup yields CDR1 MRHNA and CDR2 SNTAGT. The ends were cut back, 2 bases at V and 1 base at J, with 13 bases in the middle. DNA of the CDR3: TGTGCCAGCAGTGACCAGCCGACTGCGGGCACAGATACGCAGTATTTT. Translation gives CASSDQPTAGTDTQYF.

The chain employs TRBV28 and TRBJ2-2; 9 nucleotides line up with TRBD2. CDR3 length: 15 amino acids. Germline-derived CDR1 and CDR2 are MDHEN and SYDVKM. Trimming cost V 6 bases and J 3 bases; bases outside gene matches: 5. This CDR3 is CASSRTSEHTGELFF. CDR3 nucleotide sequence: TGTGCCAGCAGCAGGACTAGCGAACACACCGGGGAGCTGTTTTTT.

The V gene is TRBV27, the J gene TRBJ1-5; a weak D match, TRBD1 (6 bases). The germline V gene has CDR1 MNHEY and CDR2 SMNVEV (reference sequence). Between the trimmed V and J ends, which lost 5 bases and 2 bases, there was a span of 16 bases. The CDR3 is made up of 16 amino acids. The CDR3 loop reads CASSSEQGRGNQPQHF. The DNA for the CDR3 is TGTGCCAGCAGTAGTGAACAGGGACGGGGCAATCAGCCCCAGCATTTT.

The rearrangement links TRBV2 to TRBJ2-1; D remains ambiguous. CDR1 and CDR2 from the germline V gene are SNHLY and FYNNEI. The CDR3 sequence is 13 residues long. Trimming left V 2 bases short and J 8 bases short, with 10 bases between. The CDR3 DNA reads TGTGCCAGCAGTGAATCCAGGTCGGATGAGCAGTTCTTC. Amino acids: CASSESRSDEQFF.

On this clone itself: The same CDR3 also results from other DNA sequences found in this sample. V is TRBV7-2 and J is TRBJ2-3; 9 positions match TRBD1. This CDR3 has 14 amino acids. V gave up 6 bases and J gave up 3 bases; unmatched junction bases: 4. Germline V gene sequence: CDR1 SGHTA, CDR2 FQGNSA. The CDR3 bases are TGTGCCAGCAGTCGGGACAGGGCTACAGATACGCAGTATTTT. Translation: CASSRDRATDTQYF. The whole variable domain, filled in from reference TRBV7-2 and TRBJ2-3, reads GAGVSQSPSNKVTEKGKDVELRCDPISGHTALYWYRQSLGQGLEFLIYFQGNSAPDKSGLPSDRFSAERTGGSVSTLTIQRTQQEDSAVYLCASSRDRATDTQYFGPGTRLTVL.

The chain links TRBV5-1 to TRBJ2-7; D unresolved. Deletions cut 0 bases from V and 7 bases from J, with 11 bases between. The CDR3 has 13 amino acids. CDR1 SGHRS and CDR2 YFSETQ come from the germline V gene. CDR3 coding DNA: TGCGCCAGCAGCTTGGTTTCAGACTTGGAGCAGTACTTC. Its translation is CASSLVSDLEQYF. The full variable domain, in which reference TRBV5-1 and TRBJ2-7 provide the parts outside the CDR3, is KAGVTQTPRYLIKTRGQQVTLSCSPISGHRSVSWYQQTPGQGLQFLFEYFSETQRNKGNFPGRFSGRQFSNSRSEMNVSTLELGDSALYLCASSLVSDLEQYFGPGTRLTVT.

The gene calls are TRBV5-4 and TRBJ2-2; a possible D gene is TRBD2 (6 bases). CDR1 is SGHNT and CDR2 is YYREEE in the germline V gene (reference sequence). Between the trimmed V and J ends, which lost 0 bases and 3 bases, there was a span of 6 bases. There are 14 residues in the CDR3. CDR3 DNA sequence: TGTGCCAGCAGCTTGGAGCGGGACACCGGGGAGCTGTTTTTT. This codes for CASSLERDTGELFF. Using reference TRBV5-4 and TRBJ2-2 for the parts outside the CDR3, the full variable domain is ETGVTQSPTHLIKTRGQQVTLRCSSQSGHNTVSWYQQALGQGPQFIFQYYREEENGRGNFPPRFSGLQFPNYSSELNVNALELDDSALYLCASSLERDTGELFFGEGSRLTVL.

The J gene is TRBJ1-4, the V gene TRBV18; no clear D gene. The germline gives CDR1 KGHSH, CDR2 LQKENI. V was shortened by 6 bases and J by 0 bases, with 14 bases between the two germline ends. The CDR3 runs to 16 residues. The CDR3 DNA reads TGTGCCAGCTCGCCAAGGCAGGATGCAACTAATGAAAAACTGTTTTTT. Amino acids: CASSPRQDATNEKLFF.

This chain links TRBV25-1 with TRBJ1-3, with a tentative D call TRBD1 (5 bases). This CDR3 is built from 17 residues. Trimming stripped 6 bases from V and 2 bases from J, with 20 bases between. Germline values: CDR1 MGHDK, CDR2 SYGVNS. CDR3 bases: TGTGCCAGCAGCCAAAATGGGGGGTATATGGCTGGAAACACCATATATTTT. This sequence encodes CASSQNGGYMAGNTIYF.

The genes are TRBV11-3 and TRBJ2-1; TRBD2 matches at 9 bases. J lost 8 bases, V lost 5 bases, and 10 bases had no gene match. This CDR3 comprises 15 residues. Germline lookup yields CDR1 SGHNT and CDR2 YENEEA. CDR3 DNA sequence: TGTGCCAGCAGCATCCTCGCGGGAGGGCGCGATGAGCAGTTCTTC. This translates into CASSILAGGRDEQFF.

The sample holds a few counts of this clone. The DNA of the CDR3 is TGTGCCAGCAGTATCCACCAGACAGGGATTTTGAATGAGCAGTTCTTC. Translation: CASSIHQTGILNEQFF. The chain uses TRBV27 and TRBJ2-1; 7 bases align to TRBD1. CDR1 is MNHEY, CDR2 SMNVEV, per germline (reference sequence). The junction had 14 bases not matched to a gene; V was cut back by 5 bases and J by 7 bases. This CDR3 is built from 16 residues.